Following are 12 T cell receptor beta chains from one sample sequenced in a study of cytomegalovirus exposure and HLA in healthy donors. PCR amplification relied on 60 Vbeta primers (plus 13 Jbeta primers). Sequencing used immunoSEQ multiplex PCR; TCRdb keeps in-frame clones, though not all of them. The sample holds roughly 100,000 clones, 60% to 80% seen once. Sequencing input: PBMCs. Receptors were obtained from a man aged 30-40 years in good health and CMV-seronegative.

The chain links TRBV30 to TRBJ1-2; 8 positions agree with TRBD1. After removal of 8 bases from V and 1 base from J, the junction contained 6 bases not matched to a gene. This CDR3 has 13 amino acids. Per the germline V gene, CDR1 is GTSNPN and CDR2 is SVGIG (reference sequence). Written as DNA, the CDR3 is TGTGCCCAAAACAGGGGGGATAACTATGGCTACACCTTC. Protein product: CAQNRGDNYGYTF.

The chain carries TRBV4-3 and TRBJ2-3; D may be TRBD1 (6 bases). This CDR3 has 17 residues. The V and J ends lost 0 bases and 4 bases respectively, with 17 bases between them. CDR1 and CDR2 (germline): LGHNA, YSLEER. For the CDR3, the DNA is TGCGCCAGCAGCCAAGAACGCGTATTCCAGGGGCCAGATACGCAGTATTTT. It codes for CASSQERVFQGPDTQYF.

As for this clone: Other nucleotide sequences from this sample produce the same CDR3. J is TRBJ1-1 and V is TRBV7-2; no firm D call. With 6 bases removed from V and 4 bases from J, the gap between germline ends came to 15 bases. Germline V gives CDR1 SGHTA, CDR2 FQGNSA. CDR3 size: 14 residues. DNA for the CDR3: TGTGCCAGCAGGGAGATGCTAGCGGGCACTGAAGCTTTCTTT. This sequence encodes CASREMLAGTEAFF.

The chain combines TRBV5-5 with TRBJ2-3; 9 nucleotides match TRBD2. J was trimmed by 0 bases and V by 4 bases; bases with no gene match: 6. Germline CDR1 is SGHKS and CDR2 is YYEKEE (reference sequence). The length of the CDR3 is 16 residues. The CDR3, as DNA: TGTGCCAGCAGCACAGGACTAGCGCAAAGCACAGATACGCAGTATTTT. Amino acids: CASSTGLAQSTDTQYF. The full variable domain, in which reference TRBV5-5 and TRBJ2-3 provide the parts outside the CDR3, is DAGVTQSPTHLIKTRGQQVTLRCSPISGHKSVSWYQQVLGQGPQFIFQYYEKEERGRGNFPDRFSARQFPNYSSELNVNALLLGDSALYLCASSTGLAQSTDTQYFGPGTRLTVL.

V usage is TRBV15 and J usage is TRBJ2-3; 7 bases fit TRBD1. CDR1 and CDR2 from the germline V gene are LNHNV and YYDKDF (reference sequence). CDR3 length: 15 amino acids. With V trimmed by 0 bases and J by 4 bases, 4 bases remained unmatched. The DNA for the CDR3 is TGTGCCACCAGCAGAGATCGGCAGGGGGCAGATACGCAGTATTTT. Amino acid sequence: CATSRDRQGADTQYF.

The rearrangement uses TRBV27 and TRBJ1-6; 7 bases align to TRBD1. The junction had 14 bases not matched to a gene; V was cut back by 5 bases and J by 4 bases. Germline V CDR1 and CDR2: MNHEY, SMNVEV (reference sequence). The CDR3 length is 18 residues. CDR3 in DNA: TGTGCCAGCAGTCCCACCCGACAGGGAACTCTATATAATTCACCCCTCCACTTT. Its protein product is CASSPTRQGTLYNSPLHF.

J is TRBJ1-5 and V is TRBV5-1, with 9 nucleotides matching TRBD1. V lost 5 bases, J lost 0 bases, and 3 bases stayed unmatched. The CDR3 is made up of 15 amino acids. CDR1 is SGHRS and CDR2 is YFSETQ in the germline V gene. CDR3: CASRRTGDSNQPQHF. The CDR3 region has the DNA TGCGCCAGCAGGAGGACAGGGGATAGCAATCAGCCCCAGCATTTT.

In the case of this clone: Relative to the germline gene, one junction end is altered; a read error may explain this. Distinct nucleotide sequences in the sample also encode this CDR3. This chain connects TRBV29-1 to TRBJ2-5, with D possibly matching TRBD2 (6 bases). Germline CDR1 SQVTM, CDR2 ANQGSEA. This CDR3 is built from 13 residues. CDR3 bases: TGCAGCGTTGGGGGGGTTCTTACGGAGACCCAATACTTC. Protein: CSVGGVLTETQYF.

CDR3 region: CAWSLNNSPLHF. The CDR3 coding sequence is TGTGCCTGGAGTCTAAATAATTCACCCCTCCACTTT. V is TRBV30 and J is TRBJ1-6; D uncertain. V shed 2 bases and J shed 5 bases, with 4 bases lying between them. The CDR3 loop spans 12 amino acids. Germline V gene data show CDR1 as GTSNPN and CDR2 as SVGIG (reference sequence). Filled out from reference TRBV30 and TRBJ1-6, the complete variable domain reads SQTIHQWPATLVQPVGSPLSLECTVEGTSNPNLYWYRQAAGRGLQLLFYSVGIGQISSEVPQNLSASRPQDRQFILSSKKLLLSDSGFYLCAWSLNNSPLHFGNGTRLTVT.

The chain joins TRBV7-3 to TRBJ2-5; tentatively, D is TRBD1 (5 bases). Germline CDR1 reads SGHTA; CDR2 reads FQGTGA. V was cut by 5 bases and J by 9 bases, with 13 bases left in between. This CDR3 region has 12 residues. CDR3 amino acids: CASSLTQGAQYF. The CDR3 DNA is TGTGCCAGCAGCCTCACCCAAGGGGCCCAGTACTTC. Drawing the rest from reference TRBV7-3 and TRBJ2-5, the complete variable domain is GAGVSQTPSNKVTEKGKYVELRCDPISGHTALYWYRQSLGQGPEFLIYFQGTGAADDSGLPNDRFFAVRPEGSVSTLKIQRTERGDSAVYLCASSLTQGAQYFGPGTRLLVL.

The rearrangement joins TRBV29-1 to TRBJ2-7, with D possibly being TRBD1 (5 bases). Looked up from germline, CDR1 is SQVTM and CDR2 is ANQGSEA. This CDR3 is 13 amino acids long. V was trimmed by 3 bases and J by 6 bases, leaving 15 bases between them. The CDR3 loop reads CSVEMGQGAEQYF. CDR3 nucleotide sequence: TGCAGCGTTGAGATGGGGCAGGGCGCCGAGCAGTACTTC.

The sample holds a few counts of this clone. V is TRBV9 and J is TRBJ1-3; D remains unclear. CDR3 length equals 13 residues. V was clipped by 7 bases and J by 0 bases, with 8 bases between them. Germline V CDR1 and CDR2: SGDLS, YYNGEE. DNA for the CDR3: TGTGCCAGCGCCGGGAGCTCTGGAAACACCATATATTTT. This encodes CASAGSSGNTIYF.